One T cell receptor (beta chain) is described in this entry. Its antigen is currently unknown. V was trimmed by 5 bases and J by 9 bases, leaving 12 bases between them. This CDR3 is 12 amino acids long. Per the germline V gene, CDR1 is MNHNY and CDR2 is SVGAGI (reference sequence). The PCR ran on 60 Vbeta and 13 Jbeta primers. Generated by immunoSEQ multiplex PCR, the TCRdb table keeps only in-frame clones and is missing some. The sample lists just over 150,000 clones, around 72% occurring once. These data originate in a study of cytomegalovirus exposure and HLA in healthy donors. Study outcomes and limitations: When analyzed later, a missense DCLRE1C variant was found to be linked to TCR beta V- and J-gene trimming. The study put some 160 TCR beta chains on its list as cytomegalovirus-associated. Rare TCR sequences predominated, though certain public TCRs were found in many donors. In an earlier analysis, productive rearrangement rates for most beta V segments clustered near 90% or 30%.

The chain links TRBV6-6 to TRBJ2-3; no clear D gene. The sequenced sample consisted of PBMCs. The source is a middle-aged man in good health and CMV-seropositive. The CDR3 sequence is CASSPPAGTQYF. As DNA, the CDR3 is TGTGCCAGCAGTCCCCCGGCAGGAACGCAGTATTTT.